This T cell receptor (beta chain) came from a study of T cell responses to AZD1222 COVID-19 vaccine. To note about this clone: Its antigen is still unknown.

Clones were read by immunoSEQ multiplex PCR, and TCRdb kept only the in-frame ones, dropping some. This sample yields just under 95,000 clones, of which approximately 91% are seen a single time; roughly 13% belongs to the top ten. The CDR3 runs 14 residues. V gave up 1 base and J gave up 1 base, with 7 bases separating them. Per the germline V gene, CDR1 is LGHDT and CDR2 is YNNKEL (reference sequence). Whole-study findings and limits: White British donors predominated, females outnumbered males, and clonal diversity was possibly underestimated.

Sample: peripheral blood, taken on day 0 of AZD1222 vaccination. This clonotype was obtained from an adult in good health. The rearrangement uses TRBV3-1 (or the pseudogene TRBV3-2) and TRBJ1-2; D remains unclear. CDR3 DNA: TGTGCCAGCAGCCAAGCGGGGATTAACTATGGCTACACCTTC. Protein sequence: CASSQAGINYGYTF.